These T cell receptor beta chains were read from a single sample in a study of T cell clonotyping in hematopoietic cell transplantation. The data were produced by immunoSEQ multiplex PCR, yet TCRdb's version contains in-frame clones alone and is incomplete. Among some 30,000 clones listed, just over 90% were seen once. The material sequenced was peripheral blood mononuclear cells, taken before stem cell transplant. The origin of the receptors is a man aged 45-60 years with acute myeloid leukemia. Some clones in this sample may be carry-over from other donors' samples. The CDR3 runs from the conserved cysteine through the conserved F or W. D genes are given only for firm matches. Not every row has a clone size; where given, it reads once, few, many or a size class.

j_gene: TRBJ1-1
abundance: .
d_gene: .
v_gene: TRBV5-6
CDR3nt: TGTGCCAGCAGCTTGGATGTGGTTACGGCCACTGAAGCTTTCTTT
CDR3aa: CASSLDVVTATEAFF

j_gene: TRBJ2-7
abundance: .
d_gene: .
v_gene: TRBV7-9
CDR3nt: TGTGCCAGCAGCCCGGGGGGCGCCTACGAGCAGTACTTC
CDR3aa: CASSPGGAYEQYF

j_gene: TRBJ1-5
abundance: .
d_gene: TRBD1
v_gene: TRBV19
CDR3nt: TGTGCCAGCACTGCGGGACAGCTGAATCAGCCCCAGCATTTT
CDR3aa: CASTAGQLNQPQHF

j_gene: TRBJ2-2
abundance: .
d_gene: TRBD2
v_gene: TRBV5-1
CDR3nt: TGCGCCAGCAGCTTGGGAGCGGGGGCGAACACCGGGGAGCTGTTTTTT
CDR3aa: CASSLGAGANTGELFF

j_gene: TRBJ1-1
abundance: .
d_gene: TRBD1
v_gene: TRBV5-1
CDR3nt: TGCGCCAGCAGCCTTCAGGGGGCAGGGATTGAAGCTTTCTTT
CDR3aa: CASSLQGAGIEAFF

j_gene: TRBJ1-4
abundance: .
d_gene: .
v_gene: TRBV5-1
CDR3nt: TGCGCCAGCAGCTTGGAGGGGGGCCGCCCATCTTTT
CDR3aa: CASSLEGGRPSF

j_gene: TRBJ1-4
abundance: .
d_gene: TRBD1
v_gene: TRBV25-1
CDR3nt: TGTGCCAGCAGTGAATATAGGGGACAGGGTAGAGAAAAACTGTTTTTT
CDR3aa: CASSEYRGQGREKLFF

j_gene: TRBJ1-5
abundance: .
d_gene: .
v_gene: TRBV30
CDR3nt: TGTGCCTGGAGTGTACGAGGGGGTGCTGGTCAGCCCCAGCATTTT
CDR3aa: CAWSVRGGAGQPQHF

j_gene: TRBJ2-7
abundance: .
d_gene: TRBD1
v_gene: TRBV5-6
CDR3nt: TGTGCCAGCAGCTTGGGTGGACAGGGTGCCGAGCAGTACTTC
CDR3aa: CASSLGGQGAEQYF

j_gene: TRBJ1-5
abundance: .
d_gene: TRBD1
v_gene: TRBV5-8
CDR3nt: TGTGCCAGCAGCTTGTCCGGGACAGGTCCCTATCAGCCCCAGCATTTT
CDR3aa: CASSLSGTGPYQPQHF

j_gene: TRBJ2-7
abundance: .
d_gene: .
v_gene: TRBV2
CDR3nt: TGTGCCAGCAAAAATACAGGGTCCACCTACGAGCAGTACTTC
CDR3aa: CASKNTGSTYEQYF

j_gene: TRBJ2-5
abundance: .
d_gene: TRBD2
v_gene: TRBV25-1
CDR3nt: TGTGCCAGCAGTGAAGGGGGGGACCAAGAGACCCAGTACTTC
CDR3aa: CASSEGGDQETQYF

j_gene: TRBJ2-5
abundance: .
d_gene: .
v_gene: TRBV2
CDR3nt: TGTGCCAGCAGTGGTCGGGGGGCTCGAGAGACCCAGTACTTC
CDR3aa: CASSGRGARETQYF

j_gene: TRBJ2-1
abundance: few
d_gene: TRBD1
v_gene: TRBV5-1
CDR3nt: TGCGCCAGCAGCTTGGGGGACAGGGAAGGGAATGAGCAGTTCTTC
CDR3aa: CASSLGDREGNEQFF

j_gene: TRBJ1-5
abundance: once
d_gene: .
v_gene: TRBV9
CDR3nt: TGTGCCAGCAGCGTTGGGGGGGGCAATCAGCCCCAGCATTTT
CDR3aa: CASSVGGGNQPQHF

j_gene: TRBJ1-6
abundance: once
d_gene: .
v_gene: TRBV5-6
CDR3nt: TGTGCCAGCAACGCGGGGGGCAGAAATTCACCCCTCCACTTT
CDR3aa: CASNAGGRNSPLHF

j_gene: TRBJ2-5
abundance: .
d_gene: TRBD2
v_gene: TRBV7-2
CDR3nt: TGTGCCAGCAGCTTGGCTAGCGGGAGCTATGAGACCCAGTACTTC
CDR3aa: CASSLASGSYETQYF

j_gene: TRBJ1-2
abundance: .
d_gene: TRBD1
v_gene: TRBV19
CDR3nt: TGTGCCAGTAGCGGACAGGGCGCCGCTAACTATGGCTACACCTTC
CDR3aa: CASSGQGAANYGYTF

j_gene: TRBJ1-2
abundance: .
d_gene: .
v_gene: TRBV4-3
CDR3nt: TGCGCCAGCAGCCAAGAGCGGCGGGCCCATTCCCTCTTTGGCTACACCTTC
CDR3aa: CASSQERRAHSLFGYTF

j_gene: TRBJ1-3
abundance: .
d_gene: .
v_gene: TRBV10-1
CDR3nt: TGCGCCAGCAGTATAGGATCTGGAAACACCATATATTTT
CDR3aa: CASSIGSGNTIYF

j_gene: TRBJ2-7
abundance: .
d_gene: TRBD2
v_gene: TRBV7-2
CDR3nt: TGTGCCAGCAGTTTAGCGGGGCCGGTGGAGCAGTACTTC
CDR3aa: CASSLAGPVEQYF

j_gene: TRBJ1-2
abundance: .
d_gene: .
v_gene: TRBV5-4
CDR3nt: TGTGCCAGCAGCTCCACGGGGGCAACGTATGGCTACACCTTC
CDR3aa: CASSSTGATYGYTF

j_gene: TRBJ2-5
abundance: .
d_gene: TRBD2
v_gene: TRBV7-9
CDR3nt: TGTGCCAGCAGCCCGCGGACTAGCGGGGGAACTCAAGAGACCCAGTACTTC
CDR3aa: CASSPRTSGGTQETQYF

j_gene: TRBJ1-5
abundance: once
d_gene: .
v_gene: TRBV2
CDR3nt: TGTGCCAGCGAGGACGGACTCAACCAGCCCCAGCATTTT
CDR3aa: CASEDGLNQPQHF

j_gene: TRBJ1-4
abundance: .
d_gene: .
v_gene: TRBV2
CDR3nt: TGTGCCAGCAGTGAATTACTGTCAACTGCAACTAATGAAAAACTGTTTTTT
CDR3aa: CASSELLSTATNEKLFF

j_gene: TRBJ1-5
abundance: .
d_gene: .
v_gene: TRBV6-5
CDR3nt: TGTGCCAGCGCGGATATAGCCAATCAGCCCCAGCATTTT
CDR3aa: CASADIANQPQHF

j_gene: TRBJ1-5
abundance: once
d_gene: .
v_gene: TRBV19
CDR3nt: TGTGCCAGTAGTATGGGGGGGGCGCTGGACAATCAGCCCCAGCATTTT
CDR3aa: CASSMGGALDNQPQHF

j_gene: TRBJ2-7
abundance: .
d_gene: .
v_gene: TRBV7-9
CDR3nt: TGTGCCAGCAGCTTACGCGGCGATTCCTACGAGCAGTACTTC
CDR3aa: CASSLRGDSYEQYF

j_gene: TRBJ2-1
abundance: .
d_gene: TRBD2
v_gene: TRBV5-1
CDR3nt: TGCGCCAGCAGCCTATTGGTCCCGGGACTAGCGGGAGACAATGAGCAGTTCTTC
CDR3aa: CASSLLVPGLAGDNEQFF

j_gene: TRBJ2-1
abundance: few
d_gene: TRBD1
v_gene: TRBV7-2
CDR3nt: TGTGCCAGCAGCTTTGGAGGACAGGGGTACAATGAGCAGTTCTTC
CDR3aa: CASSFGGQGYNEQFF

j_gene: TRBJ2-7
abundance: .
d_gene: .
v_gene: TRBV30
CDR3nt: TGTGCCTGGAGTGCTGGGGCCGAGCAGTACTTC
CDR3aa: CAWSAGAEQYF

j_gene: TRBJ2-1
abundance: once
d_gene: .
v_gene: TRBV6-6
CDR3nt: TGTGCCAGCAGTTACGACGAGGGGAGCTCCTACAATGAGCAGTTCTTC
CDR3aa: CASSYDEGSSYNEQFF

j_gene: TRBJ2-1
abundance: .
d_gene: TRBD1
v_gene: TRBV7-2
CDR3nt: TGTGCCAGCAGCTTAGCGGGACAGGGCTACAATGAGCAGTTCTTC
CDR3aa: CASSLAGQGYNEQFF

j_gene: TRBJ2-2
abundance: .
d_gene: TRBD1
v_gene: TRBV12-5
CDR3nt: TGTGCTAGCAGTCGGGGACAGGGAGGCACCGGGGAGCTGTTTTTT
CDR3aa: CASSRGQGGTGELFF

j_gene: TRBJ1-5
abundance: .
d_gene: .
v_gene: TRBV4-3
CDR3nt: TGCGCCAGCAGCCAAGATCGGGGGAACAATCAGCCCCAGCATTTT
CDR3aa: CASSQDRGNNQPQHF

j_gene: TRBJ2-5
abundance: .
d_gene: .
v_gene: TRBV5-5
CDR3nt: TGTGCCAGCAGCCCCTGGACACCCCAAGAGACCCAGTACTTC
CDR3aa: CASSPWTPQETQYF

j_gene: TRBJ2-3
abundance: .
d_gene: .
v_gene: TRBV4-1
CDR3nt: TGCGCCAGCAGCCAAGATCCGGTTGGCGGAGATACGCAGTATTTT
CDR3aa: CASSQDPVGGDTQYF

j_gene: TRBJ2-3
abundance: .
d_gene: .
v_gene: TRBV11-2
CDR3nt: TGTGCCAGCAGCTTGGAAAAACAACTGCCCTCATATTTT
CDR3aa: CASSLEKQLPSYF

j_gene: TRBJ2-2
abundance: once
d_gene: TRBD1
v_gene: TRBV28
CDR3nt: TGTGCCAGCAATCCCCGGGACAGGGACACCGGGGAGCTGTTTTTT
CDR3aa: CASNPRDRDTGELFF

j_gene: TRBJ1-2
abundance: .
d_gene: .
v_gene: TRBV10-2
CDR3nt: TGCGCCAGCAACGACACACCGGGACCGCCAAAATCAGGCTACACCTTC
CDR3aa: CASNDTPGPPKSGYTF

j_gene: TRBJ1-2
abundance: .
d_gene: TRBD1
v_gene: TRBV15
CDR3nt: TGTGCCACCAGGCCGGGACAGGGAAGAGGTGGCTACACCTTC
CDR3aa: CATRPGQGRGGYTF

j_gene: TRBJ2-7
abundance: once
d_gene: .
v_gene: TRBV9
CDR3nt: TGTGCCAGCAGCGCCGGGACCTCCTCCTACGAGCAGTACTTC
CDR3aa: CASSAGTSSYEQYF

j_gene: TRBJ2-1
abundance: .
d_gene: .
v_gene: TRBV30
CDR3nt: TGTGCCTGGAGTGTCTACAGCGACAGGAATGAGCAGTTCTTC
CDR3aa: CAWSVYSDRNEQFF

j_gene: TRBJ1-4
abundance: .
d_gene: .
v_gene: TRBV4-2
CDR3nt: TGTGCCAGCCGGCGATTGGGGTCTAATGAAAAACTGTTTTTT
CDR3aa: CASRRLGSNEKLFF

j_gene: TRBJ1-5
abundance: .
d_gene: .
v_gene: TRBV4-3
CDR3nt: TGCGCCAGCAGCCAATCCCGCAATCAGCCCCAGCATTTT
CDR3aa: CASSQSRNQPQHF

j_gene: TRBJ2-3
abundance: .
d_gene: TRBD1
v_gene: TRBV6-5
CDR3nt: TGTGCCAGCAACAACTACAGGGGAGCTACAGATACGCAGTATTTT
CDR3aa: CASNNYRGATDTQYF